The subject of this entry is one T cell receptor beta chain. Its antigen is still unknown. It was second doses at about 4 or about 12 weeks that were pooled. The sample comes from a study of T cell responses to AZD1222 COVID-19 vaccine. Libraries were prepared by immunoSEQ multiplex PCR; TCRdb keeps only in-frame clonotypes and omits some of them. Of roughly 180,000 clones listed, nearly 95% were seen once; the top ten hold around 1.9%. Findings of the study overall: The donor cohort was predominantly white British with a female majority, and clonal diversity may have been underestimated. CD4 TCRs covered the whole spike, strongest at regions 160-218 and 743-854.

Germline CDR1 SGDLS, CDR2 YYNGEE. The CDR3 length is 15 residues. With 4 bases removed from V and 7 bases from J, the gap between germline ends came to 17 bases. The material sequenced was peripheral blood, taken 28 days after the second AZD1222 dose. The chain combines TRBV9 with TRBJ1-4; weak D call: TRBD1 (6 bases). This TCR derives from an adult who received the AZD1222 COVID-19 vaccine. CDR3 sequence (DNA): TGTGCCAGCAGCAAAGATTGGGGGGCAGGTGAAAAACTGTTTTTT. Its translation is CASSKDWGAGEKLFF.